The 30 T cell receptor beta chains listed next were all sequenced from one sample in a study of cytomegalovirus exposure and HLA in healthy donors. Primers included in the PCR were 60 Vbeta and 13 Jbeta primers. The method was immunoSEQ multiplex PCR; TCRdb's version includes in-frame clones alone and lacks a portion of them. The sample lists 30,000 to 40,000 clones; approximately 79% were seen once. The sample taken for sequencing was PBMCs. All receptors come from a woman under 30 in good health and CMV-seropositive.

This rearrangement joins TRBV6-5 to TRBJ1-1; 10 positions match TRBD1. Germline loops: CDR1 MNHEY, CDR2 SVGAGI. V was clipped by 5 bases and J by 3 bases; unmatched bases: 6. CDR3 length: 15 amino acids. CDR3 loop: CASSLGDRGDTEAFF. The DNA for the CDR3 is TGTGCCAGCAGTCTCGGGGACAGGGGAGACACTGAAGCTTTCTTT.

The chain combines TRBV18 with TRBJ1-2; the D is unclear. Germline CDR1 and CDR2: KGHSH and LQKENI. The CDR3 runs to 16 residues. Trimming removed 1 base from V and 1 base from J, with 13 bases in between. CDR3 protein: CASSPREESFNYGYTF. The CDR3 DNA reads as TGTGCCAGCTCACCACGGGAGGAGTCATTTAACTATGGCTACACCTTC.

This chain joins TRBV6-4 and TRBJ2-3; 10 nucleotides agree with TRBD2. This CDR3 comprises 17 residues. Germline V gene lookup returns CDR1 MRHNA and CDR2 SNTAGT. With 1 base clipped from V and 6 bases from J, the junction kept 10 bases outside the gene matches. Here the CDR3 DNA reads TGTGCCAGCAGTGACTTCACTAGCGGGGACAAATCGGATACGCAGTATTTT. As protein: CASSDFTSGDKSDTQYF.

The genes are TRBV28 and TRBJ1-2; TRBD1 matches at 7 bases. J was trimmed by 1 base and V by 5 bases; bases with no gene match: 10. Germline V gene data show CDR1 as MDHEN and CDR2 as SYDVKM. The CDR3 length is 16 residues. The CDR3: CASSLIGQGVNYGYTF. CDR3 nucleotide sequence: TGTGCCAGCAGTCTCATAGGGCAGGGGGTTAACTATGGCTACACCTTC.

The chain is built from TRBV28 and TRBJ2-5; 11 bases are a match to TRBD2. Judging by the DNA end, TRBJ2-7 fits better; the J call may be wrong. The CDR3 totals 16 residues. Germline V gene data show CDR1 as MDHEN and CDR2 as SYDVKM. CDR3 region: CASLPGTSGTYYEQYF. CDR3 DNA: TGTGCCAGTCTCCCCGGGACTAGCGGAACCTACTACGAGCAGTACTTC.

The chain is built from TRBV14 and TRBJ2-7, with 7 bases aligning to TRBD1. Germline-derived CDR1 and CDR2 are SGHDN and FVKESK. V shed 5 bases, J shed 0 bases, and the junction held 1 base outside the gene matches. CDR3 size: 13 residues. The DNA of the CDR3 is TGTGCCAGCAGCTGGGACAGCTCCTACGAGCAGTACTTC. It codes for CASSWDSSYEQYF.

This clone was picked up a small number of times. The chain links TRBV6-5 to TRBJ1-1, with D uncertain. V was shortened by 8 bases and J by 6 bases, with 13 bases between the two germline ends. Germline V gives CDR1 MNHEY, CDR2 SVGAGI. The CDR3 has 12 amino acids. The CDR3, as DNA: TGTGCCAGCTTTCGTCTGACATCTGAAGCTTTCTTT. Residues: CASFRLTSEAFF.

The chain employs TRBV15 and TRBJ2-5; D uncertain. The CDR3 length is 13 residues. Deletions cut 5 bases from V and 5 bases from J, with 12 bases between. Germline V gives CDR1 LNHNV, CDR2 YYDKDF (reference sequence). The CDR3 loop is CATSVEKSETQYF. CDR3 sequence (DNA): TGTGCCACCAGCGTAGAAAAGTCGGAGACCCAGTACTTC.

The chain recombines TRBV19 with TRBJ2-3; 8 bases line up with TRBD1. Trimming at V came to 0 bases and at J to 3 bases, leaving 2 bases not matched to a gene. CDR1 and CDR2 (germline): LNHDA, SQIVND (reference sequence). This CDR3 region has 15 residues. CDR3 sequence reads: CASSIDTGGTDTQYF. The CDR3 bases are TGTGCCAGTAGTATAGACACAGGGGGAACAGATACGCAGTATTTT.

The chain recombines TRBV5-4 with TRBJ2-1; 10 bases are shared with TRBD2. Germline CDR1 SGHNT, CDR2 YYREEE (reference sequence). V shed 3 bases and J 9 bases; nucleotides not matched to a gene: 12. The CDR3 length is 16 residues. The CDR3 here is CASSSSGSGYFIEQFF. As DNA, the CDR3 is TGTGCCAGCAGCTCTAGCGGGAGTGGGTATTTTATTGAGCAGTTCTTC.

The V call is TRBV11-1, the J call TRBJ2-7; maybe TRBD1 (6 bases). V lost 9 bases and J 4 bases, leaving 10 bases between the germline ends. CDR1 SGHAT and CDR2 FQDESV come from the germline V gene (reference sequence). This CDR3 comprises 11 residues. CDR3 coding DNA: TGTGCCAGTCGTCAGGGGTACGAGCAGTACTTC. Translated, it gives CASRQGYEQYF.

The rearrangement uses TRBV6-6 and TRBJ1-5, with D possibly TRBD1 on 6 matching bases. The CDR3 runs 14 residues. V lost 8 bases to trimming and J lost 3 bases, with 14 bases between them. Germline CDR1 MNHNY, CDR2 SVGAGI (reference sequence). The CDR3 sequence: CASYPGHTNQPQHF. CDR3 bases: TGTGCCAGCTATCCGGGACATACCAATCAGCCCCAGCATTTT.

This clone is a singleton in its sample. The chain couples TRBV27 to TRBJ2-4; 9 nucleotides match TRBD1. This CDR3 is 16 amino acids long. Germline assignment: CDR1 MNHEY and CDR2 SMNVEV (reference sequence). Germline trimming cut 4 bases from V and 3 bases from J; bases unmatched to any gene: 7. Here the CDR3 DNA reads TGTGCCAGCAGTTCCCTACAGGGGGCTGGCAAAAACATTCAGTACTTC. This translates into CASSSLQGAGKNIQYF.

This chain joins TRBV7-9 and TRBJ1-6; D not resolved. The V and J ends lost 4 bases and 7 bases respectively, with 11 bases between them. The CDR3 has 14 amino acids. From germline, CDR1 is SEHNR and CDR2 FQNEAQ (reference sequence). The CDR3 sequence: CASSSNTGNSPLHF. The CDR3 DNA reads as TGTGCCAGCAGCTCTAACACGGGAAATTCACCCCTCCACTTT. The full variable domain, its missing parts supplied by reference TRBV7-9 and TRBJ1-6, is DTGVSQNPRHKITKRGQNVTFRCDPISEHNRLYWYRQTLGQGPEFLTYFQNEAQLEKSRLLSDRFSAERPKGSFSTLEIQRTEQGDSAMYLCASSSNTGNSPLHFGNGTRLTVT.

This clone has only one observation. The chain carries TRBV14 and TRBJ2-2, with 14 bases matching TRBD2. Germline V gene data show CDR1 as SGHDN and CDR2 as FVKESK. The CDR3 is 18 amino acids. V gave up 3 bases and J gave up 5 bases; unmatched junction bases: 8. For the CDR3, the DNA is TGTGCCAGCAGCCACCCGACTAGCGGGGGGGCGCGGACCGGGGAGCTGTTTTTT. It is translated as CASSHPTSGGARTGELFF. Full variable domain (rest looked up from reference TRBV14 and TRBJ2-2): EAGVTQFPSHSVIEKGQTVTLRCDPISGHDNLYWYRRVMGKEIKFLLHFVKESKQDESGMPNNRFLAERTGGTYSTLKVQPAELEDSGVYFCASSHPTSGGARTGELFFGEGSRLTVL.

The chain recombines TRBV7-9 with TRBJ2-2; 11 positions match TRBD2. V dropped 6 bases and J dropped 0; count of bases not matched to a gene: 6. The CDR3 has 17 residues. Germline CDR1 and CDR2: SEHNR and FQNEAQ (reference sequence). The CDR3 sequence is CASSQSGLAANTGELFF. The CDR3 DNA follows: TGTGCCAGCAGTCAATCGGGACTAGCGGCGAACACCGGGGAGCTGTTTTTT.

The gene calls are TRBV4-1 and TRBJ2-7; D may be TRBD2 (6 bases). CDR3 length: 13 amino acids. V dropped 4 bases and J dropped 7 bases, with 14 bases sitting between them. Germline V gene lookup returns CDR1 MGHRA and CDR2 YSYEKL. Here the CDR3 reads CASSLPGVAEQYF. The CDR3 bases are TGCGCCAGCAGCCTCCCGGGAGTTGCTGAGCAGTACTTC.

This clone appeared a few times. The chain has TRBV5-8 and TRBJ2-3; 7 nucleotides line up with TRBD1. CDR1 and CDR2 from the germline V gene are SGHTS and YDEGEE. Losses at the gene ends were 0 bases for V and 4 bases for J; bases not matched to a gene: 5. There are 15 residues in the CDR3. CDR3 amino acids: CASSLGQGAPDTQYF. In DNA form, the CDR3 reads TGTGCCAGCAGCTTGGGACAGGGAGCCCCAGATACGCAGTATTTT.

The chain recombines TRBV27 with TRBJ2-7, with D possibly matching TRBD1 (6 bases). The V gene lost 6 bases and the J gene lost 4 bases, with 13 bases spanning the gap. Germline-derived CDR1 and CDR2 are MNHEY and SMNVEV (reference sequence). This CDR3 has 13 residues. The CDR3: CASSAGAQYEQYF. The CDR3 DNA sequence: TGTGCCAGCAGCGCAGGGGCCCAATACGAGCAGTACTTC.

The chain combines TRBV5-1 with TRBJ2-3; 11 positions agree with TRBD2. V lost 4 bases, J lost 4 bases, and 11 bases stayed unmatched. This CDR3 region has 17 residues. Germline V gene sequence: CDR1 SGHRS, CDR2 YFSETQ. This CDR3 reads CASSRGVAGGPSDTQYF. The CDR3 coding sequence is TGCGCCAGCAGCCGGGGGGTAGCGGGGGGGCCTTCAGATACGCAGTATTTT.

The chain has TRBV2 and TRBJ1-1; D remains unclear. The CDR3 has 11 amino acids. V was trimmed by 6 bases and J by 6 bases, leaving 8 bases between them. Germline V gene data show CDR1 as SNHLY and CDR2 as FYNNEI. CDR3 protein: CASRLGSEAFF. The CDR3 region has the DNA TGTGCCAGCAGATTGGGCTCTGAAGCTTTCTTT.

The chain carries TRBV5-5 and TRBJ1-3; no clear D. The CDR3 is 18 amino acids. V was trimmed by 0 bases and J by 0 bases, leaving 16 bases between them. Germline V CDR1 and CDR2: SGHKS, YYEKEE (reference sequence). The DNA for the CDR3 is TGTGCCAGCAGCTTGGTCACCAGTCACCGCTCCTCTGGAAACACCATATATTTT. Protein: CASSLVTSHRSSGNTIYF.

The rearrangement joins TRBV30 to TRBJ2-7; 7 bases match TRBD1. Germline values: CDR1 GTSNPN, CDR2 SVGIG (reference sequence). The CDR3 loop spans 14 amino acids. V shed 2 bases and J 2 bases; nucleotides not matched to a gene: 6. The CDR3 is CAWSTPGQPYEQYF. The DNA for the CDR3 is TGTGCCTGGAGTACCCCGGGACAGCCCTACGAGCAGTACTTC.

By share of the sample, this clone is medium-sized. This rearrangement joins TRBV6-1 to TRBJ2-1, with TRBD1 as a possible D gene (6 bases). V was cut by 1 base and J by 5 bases, with 6 bases left in between. From germline, CDR1 is MNHNS and CDR2 SASEGT. The CDR3 runs 13 residues. CDR3 coding DNA: TGTGCCAGCAGTGAAGGGGGGCACAATGAGCAGTTCTTC. Encoded protein: CASSEGGHNEQFF.

With regard to this clone: The junction and the germline gene differ at one end; a read error may be behind it. The rearrangement links TRBV7-7 to TRBJ2-7; TRBD2 matches at 14 bases. Germline CDR1 reads SSHAT; CDR2 reads FNYEAQ (reference sequence). The CDR3 is 19 residues long. The CDR3 nucleotides are TGTGCTAGCAGCTTAGCCCCGGGGACTAGCGGGAGAGGGGCCTACGAGCAGTACTTC. It encodes CASSLAPGTSGRGAYEQYF.

This sequence joins TRBV15 and TRBJ1-6; unclear D gene. Trimming pared 8 bases from V and 7 bases from J, leaving 15 bases between. The CDR3 totals 14 residues. Looked up from germline, CDR1 is LNHNV and CDR2 is YYDKDF (reference sequence). CDR3 sequence (DNA): TGTGCCACCGCTCCGCGGGGTCGCAATTCACCCCTCCACTTT. Translated, it gives CATAPRGRNSPLHF.

The sample holds a few counts of this clone. This rearrangement joins TRBV2 to TRBJ2-7; possibly TRBD1 for D (5 bases). V lost 1 base to trimming and J lost 3 bases, with 7 bases between them. This CDR3 has 13 residues. CDR1 is SNHLY and CDR2 is FYNNEI in the germline V gene. Written as DNA, the CDR3 is TGTGCCAGCAGTGAAGGGGGCCACTACGAGCAGTACTTC. It yields the protein CASSEGGHYEQYF.

The chain joins TRBV6-1 to TRBJ1-5, with 12 bases lining up with TRBD1. Per germline, CDR1 MNHNS and CDR2 SASEGT. Trimming took 6 bases from V and 7 from J; bases not matched to a gene: 7. This CDR3 has 15 residues. The CDR3: CASRGQGALGQPQHF. In DNA, the CDR3 is TGTGCCAGCAGGGGACAGGGGGCTTTGGGGCAGCCCCAGCATTTT.

The J gene is TRBJ2-7, the V gene TRBV2; TRBD1 agrees at 8 bases. Germline lookup yields CDR1 SNHLY and CDR2 FYNNEI. V lost 9 bases and J lost 6; bases outside the gene matches: 1. CDR3 length: 10 amino acids. This CDR3 reads CASQGAEQYF. The DNA of the CDR3 is TGTGCCAGTCAGGGGGCCGAGCAGTACTTC.

This sequence joins TRBV23-1 and TRBJ2-7; TRBD1 matches at 11 bases. TRBV23-1 is an ORF, with its function uncertain. The V and J ends lost 3 bases and 3 bases, in that order; junction bases with no gene match: 7. This CDR3 is built from 16 residues. The DNA of the CDR3 is TGCGCCAGCAGTCAGATGGCCGGGACAGGGGGCTACGAGCAGTACTTC. Residues: CASSQMAGTGGYEQYF.